This is a list of T cell receptor beta chains from one sample in a study of cytomegalovirus exposure and HLA in healthy donors. Generated by immunoSEQ multiplex PCR, the TCRdb table keeps only in-frame clones and is missing some. The sample lists about 280,000 clones, around 89% occurring once. The material sequenced was PBMCs. Every receptor here comes from a woman younger than 35 in good health and CMV-seronegative. The CDR3 runs from the conserved cysteine through the conserved F or W. The D gene is left open where the match is weak. Expanded clones are given a class, and other clones once, few, many or no size at all.

j_gene	abundance	v_gene	d_gene	CDR3aa	CDR3nt
TRBJ2-1	-	TRBV7-3	TRBD2	CASSYNELADSYNEQFF	TGTGCCAGCAGCTATAATGAGCTAGCGGACTCCTACAATGAGCAGTTCTTC
TRBJ2-1	-	TRBV5-1	TRBD1	CASSLGQNSYNEQFF	TGCGCCAGCAGCCTGGGACAGAACTCCTACAATGAGCAGTTCTTC
TRBJ2-2	-	TRBV11-3	TRBD1	CATGQGPTGELFF	TGTGCCACCGGACAGGGGCCCACCGGGGAGCTGTTTTTT
TRBJ2-4	-	TRBV4-1	-	CASSQDEQGGSGIQYF	TGCGCCAGCAGCCAAGATGAGCAGGGGGGCTCGGGCATTCAGTACTTC
TRBJ1-2	-	TRBV10-2	TRBD1	CASSESKGQAHYGYTF	TGCGCCAGCAGTGAGTCCAAGGGACAGGCCCACTATGGCTACACCTTC
TRBJ2-7	-	TRBV27	-	CASSTTYEQYF	TGTGCCAGCAGTACAACCTACGAGCAGTACTTC
TRBJ2-2	-	TRBV7-3	-	CASSPTGENTGELFF	TGTGCCAGCAGCCCTACGGGGGAGAACACCGGGGAGCTGTTTTTT
TRBJ1-2	-	TRBV5-1	-	CASSPAGLGYGYTF	TGCGCCAGCAGCCCGGCAGGGCTCGGCTATGGCTACACCTTC
TRBJ1-5	-	TRBV19	-	CASHRAGQPQHF	TGTGCCAGCCACAGGGCCGGTCAGCCCCAGCATTTT
TRBJ2-4	-	TRBV5-1	TRBD1	CASSLVRGQGVQDIQYF	TGCGCCAGCAGCTTGGTTCGGGGACAGGGGGTACAGGACATTCAGTACTTC
TRBJ1-5	few	TRBV2	TRBD1	CASSAGQGNQPQHF	TGTGCCAGCAGTGCCGGACAGGGCAATCAGCCCCAGCATTTT
TRBJ1-1	-	TRBV9	-	CASSPPRDTEAFF	TGTGCCAGCAGCCCCCCTCGGGACACTGAAGCTTTCTTT
TRBJ1-5	-	TRBV2	-	CASSEFPGQDQPQHF	TGTGCCAGCAGTGAATTTCCAGGGCAGGATCAGCCCCAGCATTTT
TRBJ2-1	-	TRBV28	TRBD2	CASSLASGSVEQFF	TGTGCCAGCAGTTTAGCTAGCGGGAGTGTTGAGCAGTTCTTC
TRBJ2-7	-	TRBV7-8	-	CASSPSITSYEQYF	TGTGCCAGCAGCCCAAGCATAACCTCCTACGAGCAGTACTTC
TRBJ2-2	-	TRBV27	TRBD1	CASHQPGQGASGELFF	TGTGCCAGCCATCAACCGGGACAGGGTGCCTCCGGGGAGCTGTTTTTT
TRBJ2-7	-	TRBV2	-	CASSEAPLPFEQYF	TGTGCCAGCAGTGAAGCTCCCCTACCCTTCGAGCAGTACTTC
TRBJ2-7	few	TRBV5-4	-	CASSLSRGNYEQYF	TGTGCCAGCAGCCTCAGCCGGGGGAACTACGAGCAGTACTTC
TRBJ2-7	-	TRBV27	TRBD2	CASGTSGPEQYF	TGTGCCAGCGGGACTAGCGGGCCCGAGCAGTACTTC
TRBJ2-1	-	TRBV14	TRBD2	CASRPTSGPSYNEQFF	TGTGCCAGCAGGCCGACTAGCGGCCCTTCTTACAATGAGCAGTTCTTC
TRBJ2-1	-	TRBV5-4	-	CASSIRVNEQFF	TGTGCCAGCAGCATCAGGGTGAATGAGCAGTTCTTC
TRBJ1-2	-	TRBV27	-	CATRVPGGNYGYTF	TGTGCTACCCGGGTACCTGGTGGAAACTATGGCTACACCTTC
TRBJ2-2	-	TRBV19	-	CASSAYAGTGELFF	TGTGCCAGTAGTGCCTACGCGGGTACCGGGGAGCTGTTTTTT
TRBJ1-1	-	TRBV28	-	CASSLERGGMNTEAFF	TGTGCCAGCAGTTTAGAAAGGGGGGGGATGAACACTGAAGCTTTCTTT
TRBJ2-3	-	TRBV5-1	TRBD1	CASSSDRGNTDTQYF	TGCGCCAGCAGCTCGGACAGGGGGAACACAGATACGCAGTATTTT
TRBJ1-5	-	TRBV7-2	-	CASSSFSVEPQHF	TGTGCCAGCAGCTCCTTTTCCGTCGAGCCCCAGCATTTT
TRBJ2-7	-	TRBV28	-	CASSSPAEVGEQYF	TGTGCCAGCAGTTCCCCCGCGGAGGTGGGGGAGCAGTACTTC
TRBJ2-1	-	TRBV5-1	TRBD1	CASSLRQGTYNEQFF	TGCGCCAGCAGCTTAAGACAGGGAACCTACAATGAGCAGTTCTTC
TRBJ2-3	few	TRBV5-6	-	CASSWPSSDTQYF	TGTGCCAGCAGCTGGCCCTCTTCCGATACGCAGTATTTT
TRBJ2-1	-	TRBV9	TRBD1	CASSAIWTGGGNEQFF	TGTGCCAGCAGCGCCATTTGGACAGGGGGAGGCAATGAGCAGTTCTTC
TRBJ2-3	-	TRBV27	-	CASSPDPSGDTQYF	TGTGCCAGCAGTCCCGACCCCTCCGGGGATACGCAGTATTTT
TRBJ2-5	-	TRBV7-6	TRBD2	CASSLGTSEAETQYF	TGTGCCAGCAGCTTAGGGACTAGCGAGGCAGAGACCCAGTACTTC
TRBJ1-4	few	TRBV19	TRBD1	CASSPQGVGEKLFF	TGTGCCAGTAGTCCCCAGGGGGTAGGAGAAAAACTGTTTTTT
TRBJ1-1	-	TRBV9	TRBD1	CASSVDRETGNTEAFF	TGTGCCAGCAGCGTTGACAGGGAAACTGGGAACACTGAAGCTTTCTTT
TRBJ1-4	once	TRBV19	-	CARVSVKINEKLFF	TGTGCCAGGGTCTCAGTCAAGATTAATGAAAAACTGTTTTTT
TRBJ2-1	once	TRBV14	TRBD2	CASSPRLAGAYNEQFF	TGTGCCAGCAGCCCCAGACTAGCGGGAGCCTACAATGAGCAGTTCTTC
TRBJ1-1	-	TRBV6-5	-	CASSYTGHTEAFF	TGTGCCAGCAGTTACACAGGGCACACTGAAGCTTTCTTT
TRBJ1-6	-	TRBV7-9	-	CASSVRGAESPLHF	TGTGCCAGCAGCGTCCGCGGGGCGGAATCACCCCTCCACTTT
TRBJ1-2	-	TRBV6-1	TRBD1	CASRGTGPIIRYTF	TGTGCCAGTAGGGGGACAGGGCCGATTATTCGCTACACCTTC
TRBJ2-6	-	TRBV6-4	TRBD1	CASSDDRASGANVLTF	TGTGCCAGCAGTGACGACAGGGCGTCTGGGGCCAACGTCCTGACTTTC
TRBJ2-5	-	TRBV4-1	TRBD2	CASSQVGGTGETQYF	TGCGCCAGCAGCCAAGTCGGGGGGACCGGGGAGACCCAGTACTTC
TRBJ2-1	few	TRBV29-1	TRBD2	CSGTSGRVYNEQFF	TGCAGCGGCACTAGCGGGAGGGTCTACAATGAGCAGTTCTTC
TRBJ1-5	-	TRBV28	TRBD1	CASSPRTGGQNQPQHF	TGTGCCAGCAGCCCGAGAACAGGGGGCCAAAATCAGCCCCAGCATTTT
TRBJ2-2	-	TRBV20-1	-	CSAENRELFF	TGCAGTGCTGAAAATAGGGAGCTGTTTTTT
TRBJ1-5	-	TRBV19	-	CASSIDGTRDQPQHF	TGTGCCAGTAGTATAGACGGGACACGGGATCAGCCCCAGCATTTT
TRBJ1-5	-	TRBV9	-	CASSVDGGQNQPQHF	TGTGCCAGCAGCGTAGACGGTGGACAGAATCAGCCCCAGCATTTT
TRBJ2-2	-	TRBV2	-	CASVRGAGGTGELFF	TGTGCCAGCGTCCGAGGGGCAGGGGGGACCGGGGAGCTGTTTTTT
TRBJ1-1	-	TRBV5-6	-	CASSSPGTPWGAFF	TGTGCCAGCAGCTCCCCCGGGACACCCTGGGGCGCTTTCTTT
TRBJ2-7	-	TRBV10-3	TRBD2	CAIRSWMREGSYEQYF	TGTGCCATCAGAAGTTGGATGCGGGAGGGATCCTACGAGCAGTACTTC
TRBJ2-3	-	TRBV19	-	CASSIVLADTQYF	TGTGCCAGTAGTATAGTACTCGCAGATACGCAGTATTTT